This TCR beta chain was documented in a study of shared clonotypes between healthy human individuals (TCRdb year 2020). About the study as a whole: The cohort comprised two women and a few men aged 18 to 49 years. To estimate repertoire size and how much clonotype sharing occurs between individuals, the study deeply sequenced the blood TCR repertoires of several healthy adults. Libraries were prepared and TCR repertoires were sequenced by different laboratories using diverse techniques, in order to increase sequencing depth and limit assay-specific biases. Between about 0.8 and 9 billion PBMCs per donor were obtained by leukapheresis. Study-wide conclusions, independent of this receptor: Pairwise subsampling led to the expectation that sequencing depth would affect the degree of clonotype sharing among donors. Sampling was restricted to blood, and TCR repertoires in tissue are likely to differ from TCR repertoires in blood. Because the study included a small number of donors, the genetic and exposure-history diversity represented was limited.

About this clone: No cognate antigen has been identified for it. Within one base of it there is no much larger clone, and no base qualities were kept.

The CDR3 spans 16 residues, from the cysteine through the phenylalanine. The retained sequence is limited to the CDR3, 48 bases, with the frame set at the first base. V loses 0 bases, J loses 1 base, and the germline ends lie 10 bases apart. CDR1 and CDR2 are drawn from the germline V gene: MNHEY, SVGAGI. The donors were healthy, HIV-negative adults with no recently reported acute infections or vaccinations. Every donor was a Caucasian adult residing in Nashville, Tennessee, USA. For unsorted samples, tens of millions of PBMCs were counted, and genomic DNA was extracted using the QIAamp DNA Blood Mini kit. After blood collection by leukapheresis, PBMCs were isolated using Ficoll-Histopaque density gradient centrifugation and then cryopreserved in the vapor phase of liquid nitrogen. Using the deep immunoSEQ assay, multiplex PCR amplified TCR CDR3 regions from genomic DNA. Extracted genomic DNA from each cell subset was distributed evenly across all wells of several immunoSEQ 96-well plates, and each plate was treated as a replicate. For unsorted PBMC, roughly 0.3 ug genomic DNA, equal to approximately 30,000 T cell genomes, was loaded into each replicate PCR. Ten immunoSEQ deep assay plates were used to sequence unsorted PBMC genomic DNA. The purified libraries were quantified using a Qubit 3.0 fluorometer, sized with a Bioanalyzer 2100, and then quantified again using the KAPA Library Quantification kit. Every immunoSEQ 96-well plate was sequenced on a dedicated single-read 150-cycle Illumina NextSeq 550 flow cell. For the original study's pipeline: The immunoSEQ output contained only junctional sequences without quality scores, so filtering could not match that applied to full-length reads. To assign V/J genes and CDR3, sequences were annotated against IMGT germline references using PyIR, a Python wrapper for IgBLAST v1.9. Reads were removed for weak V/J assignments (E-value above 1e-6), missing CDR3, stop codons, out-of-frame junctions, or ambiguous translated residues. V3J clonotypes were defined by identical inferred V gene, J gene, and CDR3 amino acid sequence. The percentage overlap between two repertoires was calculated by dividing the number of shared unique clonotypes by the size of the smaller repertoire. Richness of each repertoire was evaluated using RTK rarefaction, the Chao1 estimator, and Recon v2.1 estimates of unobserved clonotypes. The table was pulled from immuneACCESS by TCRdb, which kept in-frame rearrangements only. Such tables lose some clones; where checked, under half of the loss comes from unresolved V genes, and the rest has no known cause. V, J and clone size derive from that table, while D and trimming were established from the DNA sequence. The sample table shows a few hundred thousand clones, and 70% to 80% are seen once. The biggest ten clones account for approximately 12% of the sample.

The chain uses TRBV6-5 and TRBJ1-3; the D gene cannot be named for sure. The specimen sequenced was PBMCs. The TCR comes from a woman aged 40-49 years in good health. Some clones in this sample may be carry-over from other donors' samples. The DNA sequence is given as TGTGCCAGCAGTTACTCGAGATTGGGTTCTGGAAACACCATATATTTT. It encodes CASSYSRLGSGNTIYF.